This T cell receptor (beta chain) appears in the sequencing data of a study of long-term antiretroviral therapy in people with HIV. At survey level, the immunoSEQ assay was run in its v3.0 version. Method: immunoSEQ multiplex PCR; TCRdb's copy keeps in-frame clones and lacks some. The data show approximately 21,000 clones, 76% seen once. One or more pre-ART and two or more post-ART PBMC samples were available from each donor. Broader study findings: Blood, drawn from the mid-2000s to the late 2010s, may reflect older ART regimens.

In regard to this clone: Its antigen is undetermined.

Germline values: CDR1 SGHAT, CDR2 FQNNGV. The CDR3 extends over 16 amino acids. The V and J ends lost 7 bases and 0 bases, in that order; junction bases with no gene match: 9. V is TRBV11-2 and J is TRBJ2-7; 10 positions match TRBD2. The sample in question was unsorted PBMCs, obtained 0.5 years before starting antiretroviral therapy. The TCR originated in a man aged 18-30 years with HIV. The CDR3 spells CASTLRAGGSSYEQYF. The CDR3, as DNA: TGTGCCAGCACCCTCAGAGCGGGGGGGTCCTCCTACGAGCAGTACTTC. The full variable domain, completed using reference TRBV11-2 and TRBJ2-7, is EAGVAQSPRYKIIEKRQSVAFWCNPISGHATLYWYQQILGQGPKLLIQFQNNGVVDDSQLPKDRFSAERLKGVDSTLKIQPAKLEDSAVYLCASTLRAGGSSYEQYFGPGTRLTVT.